A selection of T cell receptor beta chains follows, all from one sample in a study of T-cell reconstitution after alpha-beta-depleted transplantation in children. TCRdb re-called the PCR reads with MiXCR, one entry per CDR3 protein. This table holds approximately 47,000 distinct CDR3 sequences, roughly half found once. The sample here was peripheral blood, taken before TCRalphabeta/CD19-depleted stem cell transplant. The receptors stem from a boy under three years old with SCID, due to receive a stem cell transplant. CDR3s include the opening cysteine and the closing phenylalanine or tryptophan. The D gene is left open where the match is weak. Expanded clones get a size class; other rows say once, few or many, or leave the size out.

clone size	V gene	J gene	D gene	CDR3 DNA	CDR3 protein
.	TRBV9	TRBJ2-2	TRBD1	TGTGCCAGCAGCGTATCTTCTTTGGGACAGGGCAACACCGGGGAGCTGTTTTTT	CASSVSSLGQGNTGELFF
once	TRBV9	TRBJ2-7	.	TGTGCCAGCAGCCCCAATGGTGGCTTCAACGGGTACGAGCAGTACTTC	CASSPNGGFNGYEQYF
.	TRBV5-1	TRBJ2-3	TRBD2	TGCGCCAGCACCGAAACGACTAGCGGGATTAGCACAGATACGCAGTATTTT	CASTETTSGISTDTQYF
.	TRBV7-8	TRBJ2-7	.	TGTGCCAGCAGCGATAACTACGAGCAGTACTTC	CASSDNYEQYF
.	TRBV27	TRBJ1-1	.	TGTGCCAGCAGTCCGCGCCGGAGGGTGGAAGCCACTGAAGCTTTCTTT	CASSPRRRVEATEAFF
once	TRBV7-9	TRBJ2-3	TRBD2	TGTGCCAGCAGCCCTCGCGGGGGGGCCACAGATACGCAGTATTTT	CASSPRGGATDTQYF
.	TRBV5-5	TRBJ1-5	.	TGTGCCAGCAGCTTGGCCCCGGGGGGGGGCCAGCCCCAGCATTTT	CASSLAPGGGQPQHF
.	TRBV13	TRBJ2-5	TRBD1	TGTGCCAGCAGCTCAACCCGACAGGGGGGAGAGACCCAGTACTTC	CASSSTRQGGETQYF
.	TRBV12-3/TRBV12-4	TRBJ1-5	.	TGTGCCAGCAGCGATAAGCGTACGGATCAGCCCCAGCATTTT	CASSDKRTDQPQHF
.	TRBV11-3	TRBJ2-1	.	TGTGCCAGCAGCCCGCAGGGCCACTACAATGAGCAGTTCTTC	CASSPQGHYNEQFF
.	TRBV6-1	TRBJ2-1	TRBD2	TGTGCCAGCAGCACGACTAGCGGGGGATACAATGAGCAGTTCTTC	CASSTTSGGYNEQFF
few	TRBV5-1	TRBJ2-1	TRBD2	TGCGCCAGCAGCTGGACTAGCAGGGGCGATAATGAGCAGTTCTTC	CASSWTSRGDNEQFF
.	TRBV10-1	TRBJ2-7	.	TGCGCCAGCCAGCGCCAGATTGGCTACGAGCAGTACTTC	CASQRQIGYEQYF
few	TRBV5-1	TRBJ2-5	TRBD2	TGCGCCAGCAGCTCGGTACTAGCGGAGGAAGAGACCCAGTACTTC	CASSSVLAEEETQYF
.	TRBV5-1	TRBJ2-3	.	TGCGCCAGCAGCCTGACCGCCGGGGCAGATACGCAGTATTTT	CASSLTAGADTQYF
.	TRBV11-1	TRBJ2-1	TRBD2	TGTGCCAGCAGCTATCCCCCCACACCTACAGCGGGGGGTCTTGACAATGAGCAGTTCTTC	CASSYPPTPTAGGLDNEQFF
.	TRBV7-2	TRBJ2-2	.	TGTGCCAGCAGCTTAGCCTTTGGGACCACCCACGGGGAGCTGTTTTTT	CASSLAFGTTHGELFF